The T cell receptor (beta chain) described here comes from a study of blood T cell repertoires in COVID-19. The length of the CDR3 is 13 residues. From germline, CDR1 is SEHNR and CDR2 FQNEAQ (reference sequence). V gave up 5 bases and J gave up 6 bases; unmatched junction bases: 5. Clones were read by immunoSEQ multiplex PCR, and TCRdb kept only the in-frame ones, dropping some. The repertoire holds about 100,000 clones, with 85% as singletons. Sequencing used peripheral blood. This chain connects TRBV7-9 to TRBJ2-7; 9 bases match TRBD1. The TCR comes from a woman aged 70-85 years with active or convalescent COVID-19. The CDR3 region is CASSGTGYSEQYF. CDR3 in DNA: TGTGCCAGCAGCGGGACAGGGTATAGCGAGCAGTACTTC.